This T cell receptor beta chain was observed in a study of T cells in Graves' hyperthyroidism and ophthalmopathy. Subjects aged 18 to 65 presented with newly diagnosed hyperthyroidism of less than 2 months' duration. Per germline, CDR1 LNHNV and CDR2 YYDKDF (reference sequence). The CDR3 runs 15 residues. The V segment lost 3 bases and the J segment 6 bases; nucleotides outside the gene matches: 5. The count of this clonotype is one. Its matching antigen is unknown. Researchers amplified the TCR beta CDR3 regions from RNA transcripts. First-round RT-PCR with HTBI primers amplified the TCR CDR3 region. MiXCR, run by TCRdb on the multiplex PCR reads, gives a single entry per CDR3 protein. The sample contains about 96,000 distinct CDR3 sequences, about half of which appear only once. Study-wide results and caveats: Among thyroid clonotypes expanded above 0.001, most also appeared in blood.

This receptor was taken from a woman aged 40 to 50 with Graves' hyperthyroidism. This sequence joins TRBV15 and TRBJ1-5; the match to TRBD1 covers 10 bases. The sample comprised blood. The CDR3 is CATSSLDRGLQPQHF. DNA for the CDR3: TGTGCCACCAGCAGCCTTGACAGGGGGCTTCAGCCCCAGCATTTT.